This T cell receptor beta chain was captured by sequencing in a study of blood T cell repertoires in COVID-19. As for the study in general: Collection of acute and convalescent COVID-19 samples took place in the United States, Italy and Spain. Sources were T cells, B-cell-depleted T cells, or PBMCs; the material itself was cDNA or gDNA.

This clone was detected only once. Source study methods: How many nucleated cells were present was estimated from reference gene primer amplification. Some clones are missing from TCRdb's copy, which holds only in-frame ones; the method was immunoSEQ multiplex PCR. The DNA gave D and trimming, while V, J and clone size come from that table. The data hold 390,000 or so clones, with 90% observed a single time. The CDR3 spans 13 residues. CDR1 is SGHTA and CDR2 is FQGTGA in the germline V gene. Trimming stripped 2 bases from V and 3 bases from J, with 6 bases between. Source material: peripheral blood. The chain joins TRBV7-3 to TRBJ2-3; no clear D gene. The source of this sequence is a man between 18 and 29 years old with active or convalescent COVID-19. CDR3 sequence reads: CASSLVRTDTQYF. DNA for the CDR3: TGTGCCAGCAGCTTAGTCAGGACAGATACGCAGTATTTT.